The next 6 T cell receptor beta chains were all read from a single sample in a study of T cell responses to AZD1222 COVID-19 vaccine. TCRdb keeps only in-frame clones here, not all; method: immunoSEQ multiplex PCR. The sample contains roughly 170,000 clones, roughly 94% of which appear only once. The sequencing here drew on peripheral blood, taken 28 days after the second AZD1222 dose. These receptor sequences come from an adult who received the AZD1222 COVID-19 vaccine.

This clone was seen just once. This rearrangement joins TRBV19 to TRBJ1-1, with unresolved D. V shed 4 bases and J shed 7 bases, with 13 bases lying between them. The CDR3 consists of 13 residues. The germline V gene encodes CDR1 LNHDA and CDR2 SQIVND (reference sequence). The CDR3 here is CASSKLDPLEAFF. In nucleotides, the CDR3 is TGTGCCAGTAGTAAATTAGACCCCCTTGAAGCTTTCTTT.

The genes are TRBV2 and TRBJ2-7; tentative D call: TRBD1 (6 bases). Germline lookup yields CDR1 SNHLY and CDR2 FYNNEI. Trimming removed 4 bases at V and 5 bases at J, with 15 bases between. The CDR3 is 14 amino acids. The CDR3 DNA is TGTGCCAGCAGTGGGAACAGGGTGGAAAACGAGCAGTACTTC. Its protein is CASSGNRVENEQYF.

V gene TRBV4-3 combines with J gene TRBJ1-1; D gene uncertain. The V gene lost 0 bases and the J gene lost 1 base, with 12 bases spanning the gap. The CDR3 has 16 residues. The germline gives CDR1 LGHNA, CDR2 YSLEER. The CDR3 bases are TGCGCCAGCAGCCAAGATAAAGGCGGATGGAACACTGAAGCTTTCTTT. Its protein product is CASSQDKGGWNTEAFF.

The chain couples TRBV4-3 to TRBJ1-5; D is unresolved. The CDR3 has 16 residues. Looked up from germline, CDR1 is LGHNA and CDR2 is YSLEER. V dropped 5 bases and J dropped 2 bases, with 16 bases sitting between them. The DNA for the CDR3 is TGCGCCAGCAGCGAAACCCTCGGGGTCGGCAATCAGCCCCAGCATTTT. Protein: CASSETLGVGNQPQHF.

As to this clone: The identical CDR3 is also encoded by other nucleotide sequences in the sample. The chain joins TRBV11-2 to TRBJ2-5; TRBD1 might be the D (6 bases). The CDR3 has 13 amino acids. Germline V gene lookup returns CDR1 SGHAT and CDR2 FQNNGV. V shed 3 bases and J shed 3 bases, with 8 bases lying between them. CDR3 residues: CASSFSGEETQYF. CDR3 coding DNA: TGTGCCAGCAGCTTTTCAGGGGAAGAGACCCAGTACTTC. The full variable domain, in which reference TRBV11-2 and TRBJ2-5 provide the parts outside the CDR3, is EAGVAQSPRYKIIEKRQSVAFWCNPISGHATLYWYQQILGQGPKLLIQFQNNGVVDDSQLPKDRFSAERLKGVDSTLKIQPAKLEDSAVYLCASSFSGEETQYFGPGTRLLVL.

V and J are TRBV29-1 and TRBJ1-1; D is perhaps TRBD1 (5 bases). V shed 4 bases and J shed 6 bases, with 12 bases lying between them. The length of the CDR3 is 12 residues. Germline CDR1 reads SQVTM; CDR2 reads ANQGSEA. The CDR3 DNA sequence: TGCAGCGTTGGGGGCCAGGTATCTGAAGCTTTCTTT. This translates into CSVGGQVSEAFF.